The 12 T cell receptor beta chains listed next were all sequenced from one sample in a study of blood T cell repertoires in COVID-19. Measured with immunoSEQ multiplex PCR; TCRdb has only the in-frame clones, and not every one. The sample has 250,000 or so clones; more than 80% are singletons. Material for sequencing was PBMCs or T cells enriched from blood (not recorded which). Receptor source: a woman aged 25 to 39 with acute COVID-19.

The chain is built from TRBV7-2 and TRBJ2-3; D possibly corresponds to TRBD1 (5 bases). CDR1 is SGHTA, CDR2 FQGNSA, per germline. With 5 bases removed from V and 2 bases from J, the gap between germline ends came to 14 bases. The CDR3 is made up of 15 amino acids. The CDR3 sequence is CASSLFRQSTDTQYF. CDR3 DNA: TGTGCCAGCAGCCTTTTCAGACAGTCCACAGATACGCAGTATTTT.

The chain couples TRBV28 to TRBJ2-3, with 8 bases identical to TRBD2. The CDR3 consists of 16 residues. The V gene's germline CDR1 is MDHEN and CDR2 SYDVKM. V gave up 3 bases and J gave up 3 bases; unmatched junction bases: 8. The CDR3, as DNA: TGTGCCAGCAGTTTCCGGGGGCGGGGGGATACAGATACGCAGTATTTT. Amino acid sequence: CASSFRGRGDTDTQYF. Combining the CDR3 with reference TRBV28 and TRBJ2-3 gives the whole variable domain DVKVTQSSRYLVKRTGEKVFLECVQDMDHENMFWYRQDPGLGLRLIYFSYDVKMKEKGDIPEGYSVSREKKERFSLILESASTNQTSMYLCASSFRGRGDTDTQYFGPGTRLTVL.

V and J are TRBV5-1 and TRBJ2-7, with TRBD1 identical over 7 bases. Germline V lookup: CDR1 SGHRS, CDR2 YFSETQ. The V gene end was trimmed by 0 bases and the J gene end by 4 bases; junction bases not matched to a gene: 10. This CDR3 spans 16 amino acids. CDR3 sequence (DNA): TGCGCCAGCAGCTTGGGGCCACAGGGGAATTGGTACGAGCAGTACTTC. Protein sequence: CASSLGPQGNWYEQYF.

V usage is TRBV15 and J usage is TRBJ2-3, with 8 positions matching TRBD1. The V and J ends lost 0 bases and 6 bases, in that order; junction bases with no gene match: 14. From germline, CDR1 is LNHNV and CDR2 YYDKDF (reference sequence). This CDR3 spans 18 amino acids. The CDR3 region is CATSRDLFLGTGFDTQYF. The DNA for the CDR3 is TGTGCCACCAGCAGAGATCTCTTCCTGGGGACAGGTTTCGATACGCAGTATTTT.

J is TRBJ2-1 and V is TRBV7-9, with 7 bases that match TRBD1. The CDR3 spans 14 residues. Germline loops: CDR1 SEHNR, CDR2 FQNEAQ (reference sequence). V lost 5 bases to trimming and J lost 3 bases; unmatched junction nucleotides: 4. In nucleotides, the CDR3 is TGTGCCAGCAGCACGACAGGGAACTACAATGAGCAGTTCTTC. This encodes CASSTTGNYNEQFF.

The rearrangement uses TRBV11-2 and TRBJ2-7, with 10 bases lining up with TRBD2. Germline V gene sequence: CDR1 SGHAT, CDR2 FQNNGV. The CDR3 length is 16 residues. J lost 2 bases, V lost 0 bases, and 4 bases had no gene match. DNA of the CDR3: TGTGCCAGCAGCTTAGATCAAGCGGGAGGGGCCTACGAGCAGTACTTC. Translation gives CASSLDQAGGAYEQYF.

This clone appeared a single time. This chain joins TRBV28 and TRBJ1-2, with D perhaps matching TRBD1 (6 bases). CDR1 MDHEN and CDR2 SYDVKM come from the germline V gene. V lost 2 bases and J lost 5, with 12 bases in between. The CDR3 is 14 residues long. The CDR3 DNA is TGTGCCAGCAGTTTAGGCGACAGGACTTATGGCTACACCTTC. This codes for CASSLGDRTYGYTF.

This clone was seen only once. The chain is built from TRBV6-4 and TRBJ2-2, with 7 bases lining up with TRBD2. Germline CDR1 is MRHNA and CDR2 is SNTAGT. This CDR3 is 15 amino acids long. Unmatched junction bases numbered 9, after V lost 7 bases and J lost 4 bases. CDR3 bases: TGTGCCAGCACCAAAGACAGCGGGGTCACCGGGGAGCTGTTTTTT. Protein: CASTKDSGVTGELFF.

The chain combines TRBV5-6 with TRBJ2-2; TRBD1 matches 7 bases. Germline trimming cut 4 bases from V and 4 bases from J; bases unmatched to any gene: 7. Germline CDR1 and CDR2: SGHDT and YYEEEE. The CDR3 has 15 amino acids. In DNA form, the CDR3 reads TGTGCCAGCAGCGGAACGGGACAGATCACCGGGGAGCTGTTTTTT. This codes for CASSGTGQITGELFF.

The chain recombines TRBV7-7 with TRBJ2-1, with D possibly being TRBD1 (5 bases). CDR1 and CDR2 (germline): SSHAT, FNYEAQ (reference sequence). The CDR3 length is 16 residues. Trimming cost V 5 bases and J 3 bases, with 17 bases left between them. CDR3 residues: CASSPRGASDYNEQFF. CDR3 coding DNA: TGTGCCAGCAGCCCCCGTGGGGCTAGTGACTACAATGAGCAGTTCTTC.

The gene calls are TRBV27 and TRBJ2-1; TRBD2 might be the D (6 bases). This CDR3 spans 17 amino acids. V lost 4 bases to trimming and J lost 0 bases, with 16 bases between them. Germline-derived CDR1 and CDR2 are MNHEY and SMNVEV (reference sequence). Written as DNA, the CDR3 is TGTGCCAGCAGTTCACGGGGGACGGGGAGCTCCTACAATGAGCAGTTCTTC. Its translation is CASSSRGTGSSYNEQFF.

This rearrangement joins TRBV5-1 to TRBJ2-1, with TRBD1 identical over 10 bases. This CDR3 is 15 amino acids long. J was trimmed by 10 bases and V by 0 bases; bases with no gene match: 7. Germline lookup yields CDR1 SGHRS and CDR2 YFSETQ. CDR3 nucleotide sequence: TGCGCCAGCAGCTTGGGGGGACAGGGGACACGAGAGCAGTTCTTC. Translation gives CASSLGGQGTREQFF.